A single sample is the source of the 3 T cell receptor beta chains below, sequenced in a study of OX40 agonist ivuxolimab in advanced cancers. Sequencing was performed with immunoSEQ multiplex PCR; in TCRdb, only in-frame clones are kept and a portion is missing. This sample yields around 70,000 clones, of which roughly 80% are seen a single time; 5% belongs to the top ten. The sequenced sample was CD4+ or CD8+ T cells sorted from blood, obtained in a trial of the OX40 agonist ivuxolimab. Every receptor here comes from an adult with an advanced solid tumor such as melanoma, head and neck, liver or kidney cancer.

This rearrangement joins TRBV7-9 to TRBJ1-6, with TRBD1 identical over 7 bases. V shed 2 bases and J 6 bases; nucleotides not matched to a gene: 4. Germline values: CDR1 SEHNR, CDR2 FQNEAQ (reference sequence). CDR3 length equals 15 residues. DNA for the CDR3: TGTGCCAGCAGCTTATGGGACAGAATTAATTCACCCCTCCACTTT. It encodes CASSLWDRINSPLHF.

V gene TRBV27 combines with J gene TRBJ2-6; D might be TRBD1 or TRBD2, each matching 5 bases. The CDR3 has 21 residues. V gave up 4 bases and J gave up 0 bases, with 25 bases separating them. Germline CDR1 reads MNHEY; CDR2 reads SMNVEV (reference sequence). For the CDR3, the DNA is TGTGCCAGCAGTTCCTCTTACTACACTACCGGGGCACTCTCTGGGGCCAACGTCCTGACTTTC. It codes for CASSSSYYTTGALSGANVLTF.

CDR3 in amino acids: CASSYIQGSEQYF. The CDR3 region has the DNA TGTGCCAGTAGTTACATCCAGGGTAGCGAGCAGTACTTC. The J gene is TRBJ2-7, the V gene TRBV19; D possibly corresponds to TRBD1 (5 bases). Germline V lookup: CDR1 LNHDA, CDR2 SQIVND (reference sequence). Trimming stripped 5 bases from V and 6 bases from J, with 14 bases between. The CDR3 runs 13 residues. Together with reference TRBV19 and TRBJ2-7, the CDR3 gives the full variable domain: DGGITQSPKYLFRKEGQNVTLSCEQNLNHDAMYWYRQDPGQGLRLIYYSQIVNDFQKGDIAEGYSVSREKKESFPLTVTSAQKNPTAFYLCASSYIQGSEQYFGPGTRLTVT.